This T cell receptor (beta chain) comes out of a study of lymphopenia after photon versus proton radiotherapy. The study, taken as a whole, reports: Post-nadir TCR diversity decline inversely tracked overall survival among those who died. Photon-treated patients lost naive T cells and TCR diversity; proton-treated stayed stable. After the lymphocyte nadir, photon-treated repertoires showed oligoclonal expansion, especially of CD8+ Temra cells.

Data came from immunoSEQ multiplex PCR; TCRdb stores just in-frame clones and leaves some out. The sample lists roughly 30,000 clones; 94% were seen once. This clone showed up just once. Its target is unknown. Per the germline V gene, CDR1 is LNHDA and CDR2 is SQIVND (reference sequence). This CDR3 is built from 18 residues. V shed 7 bases and J shed 2 bases, with 26 bases lying between them. The source material was peripheral blood, sampled from a patient treated with photon-based radiotherapy. The clonotype originates from a woman aged 45-60 years with cholangiocarcinoma. The chain recombines TRBV19 with TRBJ2-5; weak D call: TRBD2 (6 bases). The CDR3 bases are TGTGCCAGTACCCCCAGAGGCGGATATGCGGGACGACAAGAGACCCAGTACTTC. Its protein product is CASTPRGGYAGRQETQYF.